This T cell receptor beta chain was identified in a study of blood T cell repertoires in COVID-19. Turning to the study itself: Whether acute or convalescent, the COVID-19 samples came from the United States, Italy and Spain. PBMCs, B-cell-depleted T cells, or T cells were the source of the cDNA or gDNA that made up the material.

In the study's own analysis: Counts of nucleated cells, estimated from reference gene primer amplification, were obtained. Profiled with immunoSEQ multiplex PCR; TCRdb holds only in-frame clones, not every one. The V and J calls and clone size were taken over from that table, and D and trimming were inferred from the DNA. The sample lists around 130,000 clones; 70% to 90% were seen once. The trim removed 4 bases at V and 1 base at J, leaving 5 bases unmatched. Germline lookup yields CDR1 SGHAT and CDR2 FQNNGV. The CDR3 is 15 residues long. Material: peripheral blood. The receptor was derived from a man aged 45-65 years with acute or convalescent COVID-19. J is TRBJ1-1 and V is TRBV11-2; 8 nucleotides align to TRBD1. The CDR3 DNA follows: TGTGCCAGCAGCTCATCGGACAGGGCGAACACTGAAGCTTTCTTT. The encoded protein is CASSSSDRANTEAFF.